These T cell receptor beta chains were read from a single sample in a study of T cell repertoires in cytomegalovirus infection. One entry per CDR3 protein results from TCRdb running MiXCR on the reads. Of fewer than 550,000 distinct CDR3 sequences listed, about 15% are singletons. Sequencing was carried out using CD8+ T cells from PBMCs. The receptors here all came from a human donor in good health (CMV status not recorded). Some clones in this sample may be carry-over from other donors' samples. CDR3s include the opening cysteine and the closing phenylalanine or tryptophan.

V gene: TRBV5-1
CDR3 protein: CASSLYPGSSGNTIYF

V gene: TRBV7-9
CDR3 protein: CASSLGLYLGTEAFF

V gene: TRBV29-1
CDR3 protein: CSVGTDEQFF

V gene: TRBV4-2
CDR3 protein: CASSLPGQYEKLFF

V gene: TRBV9
CDR3 protein: CASSVVPAGTTDTQYF

V gene: TRBV7-3
CDR3 protein: CASSESVHTGELFF

V gene: TRBV7-9
CDR3 protein: CASASGELYEQYF

V gene: TRBV10-3
CDR3 protein: CAISEGTGMNTEAFF

V gene: TRBV20-1
CDR3 protein: CSAPFDREGEHGYTF

V gene: TRBV28
CDR3 protein: CASREREGNGEQFF

V gene: TRBV6-8
CDR3 protein: CASSQVRSLLMEQYF

V gene: TRBV11-1
CDR3 protein: CASTSRGYTGELFF

V gene: TRBV7-8
CDR3 protein: CASKGPGESYGYTF

V gene: TRBV7-9
CDR3 protein: CASEAGTGSSYEQYF

V gene: TRBV6-1
CDR3 protein: CASSEEGNTQYF

V gene: TRBV7-8
CDR3 protein: CASSSPGHGYTF

V gene: TRBV2
CDR3 protein: CASSEGADSTDTQYF

V gene: TRBV7-9
CDR3 protein: CAGEQENTEAFF

V gene: TRBV12-3/TRBV12-4
CDR3 protein: CASRRSAGTKKTGELFF

V gene: TRBV27
CDR3 protein: CASSRRGYNSPLHF

V gene: TRBV27
CDR3 protein: CASSLSGGYGYTF

V gene: TRBV7-9
CDR3 protein: CASSGGSGANVLTF

V gene: TRBV28
CDR3 protein: CASSLIAWNTGELFF

V gene: TRBV7-9
CDR3 protein: CASSLGRGGRDNEQFF

V gene: TRBV9
CDR3 protein: CASSGTSGDTQYF

V gene: TRBV20-1
CDR3 protein: CSQRTGWGRSTDTQYF

V gene: TRBV7-8
CDR3 protein: CASSLDPRDSFSYEQYF

V gene: TRBV7-7
CDR3 protein: CASSRGQADEAFF

V gene: TRBV7-9
CDR3 protein: CASSRGPGGYGYTF

V gene: TRBV6-2/TRBV6-3
CDR3 protein: CASSYSGQARVYGYTF

V gene: TRBV20-1
CDR3 protein: CSARDRRRENQPQHF

V gene: TRBV6-1
CDR3 protein: CASSDLAQGPNEQFF

V gene: TRBV5-6
CDR3 protein: CASSLDLEQFF

V gene: TRBV7-8
CDR3 protein: CASSSRRGGNSPLHF

V gene: TRBV9
CDR3 protein: CASSQKASGMTEQFF

V gene: TRBV10-3
CDR3 protein: CAISEGTGYDEQFF

V gene: TRBV27
CDR3 protein: CASSLRTAAYVAGELFF

V gene: TRBV20-1
CDR3 protein: CSARDELAAPNTGELFF

V gene: TRBV7-2
CDR3 protein: CASSGGYEQFF

V gene: TRBV5-6
CDR3 protein: CASSLDLAAHNEQFF

V gene: TRBV28
CDR3 protein: CASSPAVWGMYTEAFF

V gene: TRBV6-1
CDR3 protein: CASSAAGPEQFF

V gene: TRBV7-8
CDR3 protein: CASRPGGERQPQHF

V gene: TRBV30
CDR3 protein: CAWSVGTNTGELFF

V gene: TRBV28
CDR3 protein: CASSGLAGGPSEQFF

V gene: TRBV3-1
CDR3 protein: CASSQEWGEQYF

V gene: TRBV20-1
CDR3 protein: CSARVWDRGYNEQFF